The clone carrying this T cell receptor beta chain came up a few times. Antigen specificity is unknown. This sample is part of a study of human T cells and chemical hapten exposure. Study background: Throughout a study of approximately 25 weeks, patients underwent weekly scalp administration of diphenylcyclopropenone doses. Findings and limits, study-wide: Alopecia affecting every donor means their immune response may not match healthy people's.

CDR1 and CDR2 (germline): DFQATT, SNEGSKA (reference sequence). CDR3 length equals 14 residues. Trimming left V 8 bases short and J 5 bases short, with 21 bases between. TCRdb called the RACE reads again in MiXCR, with one record for every CDR3 protein. The profile covers about 340,000 distinct CDR3 sequences, with approximately 6.3% appearing a single time and 8.4% taken by the ten largest. Time point indicated: patch test 1, 2 weeks after DPC sensitization. This sample's treatment: therapeutic diphenylcyclopropenone sensitization with weekly scalp DPC. The total RNA was obtained from whole blood that was not fractionated.

This sample comprised whole blood, obtained in connection with sensitization to the hapten diphenylcyclopropenone (DPC). The chain joins TRBV20-1 to TRBJ1-2; D is possibly TRBD1 (5 bases). The sequence came from a woman in her late teens or twenties with alopecia areata. Some clones in this sample may be carry-over from other donors' samples. The CDR3 DNA sequence: TGCAGTTGCTCCCCAGGGCAGGGCCGATATGGCTACACCTTC. It translates to CSCSPGQGRYGYTF.